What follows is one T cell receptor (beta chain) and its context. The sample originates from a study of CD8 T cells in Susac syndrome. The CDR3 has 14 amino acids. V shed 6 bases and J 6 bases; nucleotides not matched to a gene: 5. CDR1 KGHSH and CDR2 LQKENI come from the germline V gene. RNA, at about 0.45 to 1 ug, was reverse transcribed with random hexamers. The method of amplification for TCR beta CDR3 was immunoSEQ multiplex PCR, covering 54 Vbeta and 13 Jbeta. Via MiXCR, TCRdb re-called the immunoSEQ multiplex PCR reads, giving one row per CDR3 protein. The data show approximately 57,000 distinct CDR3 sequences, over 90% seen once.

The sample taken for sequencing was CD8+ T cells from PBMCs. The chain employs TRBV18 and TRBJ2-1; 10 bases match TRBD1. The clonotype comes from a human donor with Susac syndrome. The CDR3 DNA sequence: TGTGCCAGCTCGCCGGGACAGGGGTTCAATGAGCAGTTCTTC. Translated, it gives CASSPGQGFNEQFF.